These T cell receptor beta chains were read from a single sample in a study of identical twins. TCRdb reanalysed the 5' RACE reads using MiXCR and keeps one entry per CDR3 protein. The profile covers approximately 410,000 distinct CDR3 sequences, with less than 20% appearing a single time and roughly an eighth taken by the ten largest. The sample consisted of naive T cells sorted from blood. The receptors were gathered from a man in his fifties or sixties in good health. CDR3s include the opening cysteine and the closing phenylalanine or tryptophan.

j_call v_call cdr3_aa
TRBJ1-1 TRBV9 CASSVGLLGEAFF
TRBJ2-1 TRBV27 CASSLQAGTGFYNEQFF
TRBJ2-5 TRBV7-9 CASSAPPRELRETQYF
TRBJ2-7 TRBV4-3 CASSQDGGTTYEQYF
TRBJ2-5 TRBV27 CASSFQGTKETQYF
TRBJ2-1 TRBV11-2 CASSLDRTEQFF
TRBJ2-2 TRBV23-1 CASSQPRTRPRTGELFF
TRBJ2-4 TRBV11-2 CASGSLAKNIQYF
TRBJ2-7 TRBV4-1 CASSQVGGPSYEQYF
TRBJ1-2 TRBV5-5 CASSLGVDGYTF
TRBJ2-1 TRBV29-1 CSVPGLGGILNEQFF
TRBJ2-3 TRBV9 CASSEGGFQGTQYF
TRBJ1-1 TRBV9 CASSPRGQGRNTEAFF
TRBJ2-2 TRBV24-1 CATSDGHANTGELFF
TRBJ2-1 TRBV20-1 CSAGGSSYNEQFF
TRBJ2-5 TRBV6-1 CASRLSTGEFQETQYF
TRBJ2-7 TRBV18 CASSASGGAYEQYF
TRBJ2-5 TRBV12-3/TRBV12-4 CASSLGTGVQETQYF
TRBJ2-7 TRBV12-3/TRBV12-4 CASSFMSSGGFEQYF
TRBJ2-2 TRBV12-3/TRBV12-4 CASSFQGGRSTGELFF